The next 3 T cell receptor beta chains were all read from a single sample in a study of blood T cells in healthy people across ages. Next came a second PCR, run for about 7 to 12 cycles, which used a sample-barcoded 5' primer along with a J-beta primer mix. Each CDR3 protein is one row after TCRdb ran MiXCR on the 5' RACE reads. The sample lists about 1.6 million distinct CDR3 sequences, 34% seen once, with approximately 10% in the top ten. The sample consisted of blood. Receptor source: a woman in her twenties or thirties in good health.

This sequence joins TRBV15 and TRBJ2-7; 7 bases fit TRBD2. Germline V gene data show CDR1 as LNHNV and CDR2 as YYDKDF (reference sequence). This CDR3 region has 13 residues. The V gene end was trimmed by 5 bases and the J gene end by 7 bases; junction bases not matched to a gene: 8. The CDR3 DNA sequence: TGTGCCACCAGCGCCCGGGGGGTTGAGGAGCAGTACTTC. Encoded protein: CATSARGVEEQYF.

Only a few counts were recorded for this clonotype. V is TRBV11-2 and J is TRBJ1-5; D is ambiguous. Looked up from germline, CDR1 is SGHAT and CDR2 is FQNNGV. Trimming stripped 1 base from V and 3 bases from J, with 10 bases between. CDR3 size: 15 residues. The CDR3 loop is CASSLGSGFNQPQHF. CDR3 in DNA: TGTGCCAGCAGCTTAGGCTCAGGTTTCAATCAGCCCCAGCATTTT.

This clonotype was seen a few times. This sequence joins TRBV15 and TRBJ2-1, with D uncertain. The CDR3 covers 17 residues. In germline, CDR1 is LNHNV, CDR2 YYDKDF (reference sequence). Trimming shortened V by 3 bases and J by 4 bases, and 19 bases separated the two germline ends. CDR3 nucleotide sequence: TGTGCCACCAGCAGGGCCACTAAGCCTTCCTCATACAATGAGCAGTTCTTC. It translates to CATSRATKPSSYNEQFF.